These 26 T cell receptor beta chains share one sample of origin, sequenced in a study of shared clonotypes between healthy human individuals. The data were produced by immunoSEQ multiplex PCR, yet TCRdb's version contains in-frame clones alone and is incomplete. The sample includes roughly 2,000,000 clones, about 95% seen only once; the top ten take roughly 1%. Naive CD8 populations comprised CD45RO-negative cells positively selected for CCR7, excluding terminally differentiated effector memory CD45RA+ cells. The sequencing input was naive CD8+ T cells sorted from blood. The source is a man between 18 and 35 years old in good health.

V usage is TRBV28 and J usage is TRBJ2-1; no definite D call. The CDR3 is made up of 12 amino acids. Germline V CDR1 and CDR2: MDHEN, SYDVKM. Deletions cut 3 bases from V and 9 bases from J, with 9 bases between. For the CDR3, the DNA is TGTGCCAGCAGTTTGTCGGCTGGTGAGCAGTTCTTC. Residues: CASSLSAGEQFF.

The chain links TRBV5-1 to TRBJ2-7, with D possibly TRBD2 on 7 matching bases. Germline assignment: CDR1 SGHRS and CDR2 YFSETQ. Trimming left V 4 bases short and J 2 bases short, with 16 bases between. The CDR3 consists of 15 residues. The DNA of the CDR3 is TGCGCCAGCAGCCTGGGACGGGGGGCCGCCTACGAGCAGTACTTC. The encoded protein is CASSLGRGAAYEQYF.

The gene calls are TRBV7-9 and TRBJ2-5; 10 nucleotides align to TRBD2. The length of the CDR3 is 15 residues. CDR1 and CDR2 from the germline V gene are SEHNR and FQNEAQ (reference sequence). V lost 2 bases, J lost 1 base, and 1 base stayed unmatched. The DNA for the CDR3 is TGTGCCAGCAGCTTAATAGCGGGGGGCCAAGAGACCCAGTACTTC. Encoded protein: CASSLIAGGQETQYF.

The gene calls are TRBV27 and TRBJ1-3, with unresolved D. This CDR3 comprises 15 residues. V shed 10 bases and J shed 0 bases, with 16 bases lying between them. In germline, CDR1 is MNHEY, CDR2 SMNVEV (reference sequence). CDR3 residues: CATPGEVFSGNTIYF. The CDR3 nucleotides are TGTGCCACCCCCGGAGAGGTTTTCTCTGGAAACACCATATATTTT.

This chain uses TRBV7-2 with TRBJ1-5; 7 bases agree with TRBD1. The CDR3 is 15 residues long. J lost 3 bases, V lost 5 bases, and 7 bases had no gene match. Germline V CDR1 and CDR2: SGHTA, FQGNSA. Written as DNA, the CDR3 is TGTGCCAGCAGCGCTTACAGGGGACTCAATCAGCCCCAGCATTTT. Residues: CASSAYRGLNQPQHF.

The chain uses TRBV4-3 and TRBJ1-2; no clear D. The CDR3 is 16 amino acids. Germline CDR1 and CDR2: LGHNA and YSLEER. V gave up 1 base and J gave up 3 bases, with 15 bases separating them. CDR3: CASSQVPIVRDYGYTF. The CDR3 coding sequence is TGCGCCAGCAGCCAAGTACCAATTGTCCGTGACTATGGCTACACCTTC.

The rearrangement joins TRBV13 to TRBJ2-3; TRBD2 is a possible D gene (5 bases). The CDR3 is 13 residues long. V was trimmed by 1 base and J by 4 bases, leaving 6 bases between them. Germline V gives CDR1 PRHDT, CDR2 FYEKMQ (reference sequence). CDR3 DNA: TGTGCCAGCAGCTTAGCCGGGGCAGATACGCAGTATTTT. It translates to CASSLAGADTQYF. The variable domain in full, with the rest retrieved from reference TRBV13 and TRBJ2-3, is AAGVIQSPRHLIKEKRETATLKCYPIPRHDTVYWYQQGPGQDPQFLISFYEKMQSDKGSIPDRFSAQQFSDYHSELNMSSLELGDSALYFCASSLAGADTQYFGPGTRLTVL.

The J gene is TRBJ2-5, the V gene TRBV5-4; TRBD2 aligns across 11 bases. This CDR3 contains 16 residues. Germline V gives CDR1 SGHNT, CDR2 YYREEE (reference sequence). Trimming took 5 bases from V and 1 from J; bases not matched to a gene: 7. The CDR3 nucleotides are TGTGCCAGCAGTTTCCCGGGACTAGCGGCCCAAGAGACCCAGTACTTC. Translation: CASSFPGLAAQETQYF.

The V call is TRBV5-8, the J call TRBJ2-5; 10 nucleotides match TRBD1. J gave up 2 bases and V 4 bases, and 8 bases lay outside the gene matches. The CDR3 sequence is 16 residues long. Germline CDR1 is SGHTS and CDR2 is YDEGEE. The DNA of the CDR3 is TGTGCCAGCAGCCCAGACAGGGGGCGAAGGCAAGAGACCCAGTACTTC. It yields the protein CASSPDRGRRQETQYF. Variable domain in full (rest from reference TRBV5-8 and TRBJ2-5): EAGVTQSPTHLIKTRGQQATLRCSPISGHTSVYWYQQALGLGLQFLLWYDEGEERNRGNFPPRFSGRQFPNYSSELNVNALELEDSALYLCASSPDRGRRQETQYFGPGTRLLVL.

This clone was seen a single time. The genes are TRBV5-5 and TRBJ1-2; D is uncertain. The germline V gene encodes CDR1 SGHKS and CDR2 YYEKEE (reference sequence). Trimming pared 0 bases from V and 2 bases from J, leaving 11 bases between. The CDR3 covers 15 residues. Here the CDR3 DNA reads TGTGCCAGCAGCTTGGGGTACAGCCCAAACTATGGCTACACCTTC. Protein sequence: CASSLGYSPNYGYTF.

The chain is built from TRBV28 and TRBJ2-3; the D gene is possibly TRBD2 (6 bases). The V gene's germline CDR1 is MDHEN and CDR2 SYDVKM. V shed 3 bases and J shed 2 bases, with 21 bases lying between them. The CDR3 sequence is 18 residues long. CDR3 region: CASSFPIGGEGFTDTQYF. CDR3 coding DNA: TGTGCCAGCAGTTTCCCTATAGGAGGGGAAGGGTTCACAGATACGCAGTATTTT.

The rearrangement joins TRBV29-1 to TRBJ2-7; no reliable D call. Germline V gene lookup returns CDR1 SQVTM and CDR2 ANQGSEA. The CDR3 runs to 14 residues. V shed 6 bases and J shed 0 bases, with 15 bases lying between them. CDR3: CSVPSAPTSYEQYF. CDR3 DNA sequence: TGCAGCGTCCCCTCCGCTCCGACCTCCTACGAGCAGTACTTC.

The rearrangement uses TRBV6-5 and TRBJ2-1, with 7 bases lining up with TRBD2. J gave up 2 bases and V 7 bases, and 5 bases lay outside the gene matches. CDR3 size: 14 residues. Looked up from germline, CDR1 is MNHEY and CDR2 is SVGAGI. CDR3 DNA: TGTGCCAGCAAGTTAGCGGGTACCTACAATGAGCAGTTCTTC. Translated: CASKLAGTYNEQFF.

The J gene is TRBJ2-7, the V gene TRBV4-2; D remains unclear. The CDR3 runs 11 residues. V shed 6 bases and J shed 2 bases, with 5 bases lying between them. Germline V gene lookup returns CDR1 LGHNA and CDR2 YNFKEQ. The CDR3, as DNA: TGTGCCAGCAGTCATGCCTACGAGCAGTACTTC. Translated, it gives CASSHAYEQYF.

The rearrangement uses TRBV4-1 and TRBJ2-7; a possible D gene is TRBD2 (7 bases). V lost 2 bases and J lost 2, with 13 bases in between. CDR1 is MGHRA and CDR2 is YSYEKL in the germline V gene. This CDR3 comprises 15 residues. The CDR3 sequence: CASSQLPGGTYEQYF. The CDR3 nucleotides are TGCGCCAGCAGCCAACTGCCGGGGGGCACCTACGAGCAGTACTTC.

This clone occurred once. Mismatch with germline at one junction end may stem from a read error. The CDR3 sequence: CASSLGGANTEAFF. CDR3 coding DNA: TGTGCTAGCAGCTTAGGGGGGGCGAACACTGAAGCTTTCTTT. The rearrangement links TRBV7-7 to TRBJ1-1; a weak D match, TRBD1 (6 bases). Germline V gives CDR1 SSHAT, CDR2 FNYEAQ (reference sequence). This CDR3 has 14 amino acids.

This chain connects TRBV5-6 to TRBJ2-7, with 7 bases aligning to TRBD2. The junction had 7 bases not matched to a gene; V was cut back by 4 bases and J by 0 bases. The length of the CDR3 is 15 residues. Germline V gene data show CDR1 as SGHDT and CDR2 as YYEEEE. CDR3 loop: CASSPALAFSYEQYF. The CDR3 nucleotides are TGTGCCAGCAGCCCGGCACTAGCGTTCTCCTACGAGCAGTACTTC.

V is TRBV4-3 and J is TRBJ2-1; TRBD2 is a possible D gene (6 bases). The CDR3 loop spans 15 amino acids. Germline loops: CDR1 LGHNA, CDR2 YSLEER. V lost 1 base and J lost 5, with 12 bases in between. In DNA form, the CDR3 reads TGCGCCAGCAGCCAAGTCTTAGCGGAAGACAATGAGCAGTTCTTC. Encoded protein: CASSQVLAEDNEQFF.

The chain has TRBV5-1 and TRBJ1-1, with a weak D call TRBD1 (5 bases). CDR3 length: 14 amino acids. Germline CDR1 and CDR2: SGHRS and YFSETQ. Trimming pared 1 base from V and 11 bases from J, leaving 18 bases between. The CDR3 reads CASSLRQGLEWAFF. CDR3 nucleotides: TGCGCCAGCAGCTTGCGGCAGGGTTTAGAGTGGGCTTTCTTT.

This chain links TRBV7-9 with TRBJ2-2; TRBD1 is a possible D gene (5 bases). Looked up from germline, CDR1 is SEHNR and CDR2 is FQNEAQ (reference sequence). The length of the CDR3 is 16 residues. V lost 3 bases and J 5 bases, leaving 16 bases between the germline ends. CDR3 DNA sequence: TGTGCCAGCAGCTTGGGCCAGGGTGGTCGTACCGGGGAGCTGTTTTTT. The encoded protein is CASSLGQGGRTGELFF. Filled out from reference TRBV7-9 and TRBJ2-2, the complete variable domain reads DTGVSQNPRHKITKRGQNVTFRCDPISEHNRLYWYRQTLGQGPEFLTYFQNEAQLEKSRLLSDRFSAERPKGSFSTLEIQRTEQGDSAMYLCASSLGQGGRTGELFFGEGSRLTVL.

CDR3 in DNA: TGTGCCAGCAGTGGGACAGGCACTAACTATGGCTACACCTTC. Translation: CASSGTGTNYGYTF. The chain carries TRBV2 and TRBJ1-2, with 7 bases matching TRBD1. Trimming took 4 bases from V and 0 from J; bases not matched to a gene: 2. Germline lookup yields CDR1 SNHLY and CDR2 FYNNEI. The CDR3 is 14 amino acids.

In DNA form, the CDR3 reads TGTGCCAGCAGTCCAGGGACAGGGGGGTCATATGGCTACACCTTC. It encodes CASSPGTGGSYGYTF. J is TRBJ1-2 and V is TRBV27; 11 bases align to TRBD1. The CDR3 is made up of 15 amino acids. The V gene end was trimmed by 5 bases and the J gene end by 5 bases; junction bases not matched to a gene: 7. The germline V gene has CDR1 MNHEY and CDR2 SMNVEV (reference sequence).

This chain links TRBV6-1 with TRBJ1-1; D is ambiguous. Germline-derived CDR1 and CDR2 are MNHNS and SASEGT. Trimming stripped 2 bases from V and 3 bases from J, with 16 bases between. This CDR3 is built from 16 residues. The CDR3 loop reads CASSETSWGIDTEAFF. CDR3 DNA: TGTGCCAGCAGTGAAACATCGTGGGGTATCGACACTGAAGCTTTCTTT.

This clone showed up just once. The chain recombines TRBV7-9 with TRBJ2-5, with D possibly TRBD2 on 6 matching bases. Per the germline V gene, CDR1 is SEHNR and CDR2 is FQNEAQ (reference sequence). The CDR3 extends over 17 amino acids. Trimming removed 5 bases from V and 4 bases from J, with 23 bases in between. For the CDR3, the DNA is TGTGCCAGCAGCCCAGCACTGTGGGGGGATATCTCAGAGACCCAGTACTTC. Translation: CASSPALWGDISETQYF.

V usage is TRBV9 and J usage is TRBJ2-3; weak D call: TRBD1 (5 bases). CDR3 length: 15 amino acids. Germline V gives CDR1 SGDLS, CDR2 YYNGEE. The germline V and J ends were trimmed by 3 bases and 2 bases, with 13 bases remaining between them. The DNA of the CDR3 is TGTGCCAGCAGCGAATGGGGCAGGCCCACAGATACGCAGTATTTT. This encodes CASSEWGRPTDTQYF.

The chain uses TRBV6-5 and TRBJ1-4; tentatively, D is TRBD1 (5 bases). The CDR3 is 13 amino acids. Germline V lookup: CDR1 MNHEY, CDR2 SVGAGI. V lost 6 bases, J lost 7 bases, and 12 bases lay in between. CDR3 residues: CASRTGGGEKLFF. Written as DNA, the CDR3 is TGTGCCAGCAGAACGGGGGGAGGTGAAAAACTGTTTTTT.